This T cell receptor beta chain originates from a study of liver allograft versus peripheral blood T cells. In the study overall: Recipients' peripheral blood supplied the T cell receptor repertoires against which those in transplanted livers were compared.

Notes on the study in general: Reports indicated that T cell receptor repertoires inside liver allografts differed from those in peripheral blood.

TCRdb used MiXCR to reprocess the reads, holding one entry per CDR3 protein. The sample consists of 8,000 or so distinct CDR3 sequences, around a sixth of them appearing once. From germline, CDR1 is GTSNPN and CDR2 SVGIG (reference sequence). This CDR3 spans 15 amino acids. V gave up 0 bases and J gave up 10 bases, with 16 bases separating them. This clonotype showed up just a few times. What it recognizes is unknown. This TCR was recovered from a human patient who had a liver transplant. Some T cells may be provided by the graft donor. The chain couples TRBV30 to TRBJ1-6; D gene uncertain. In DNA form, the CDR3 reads TGTGCCTGGAGTGTAATTCGGGGTGGGGAATCACCCCTCCACTTT. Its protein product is CAWSVIRGGESPLHF.